This T cell receptor (beta chain) was documented in a study of shared clonotypes between healthy human individuals (dated by TCRdb to the early 2020s). For the study in its entirety: A couple of women and three men aged 18 to 49 years were included in the cohort. For each donor, CD4 naive and CD4 memory were each run on three plates, CD8 naive on two plates, and CD8 memory on one plate. To estimate repertoire size and how much clonotype sharing occurs between individuals, the study deeply sequenced the blood TCR repertoires of five healthy adults. Libraries were prepared and TCR repertoires were sequenced by different laboratories using diverse techniques, in order to increase sequencing depth and limit assay-specific biases. Per donor, leukapheresis produced somewhere between about 0.85 and 8.9 billion PBMCs.

After removal of 2 bases from V and 0 bases from J, the junction retains 0 bases not matched to a gene. Inclusive of the bounding cysteine and phenylalanine, the CDR3 is 16 residues long. The retained sequence is limited to the CDR3, 48 bases, with the frame set at the first base. The germline V gene sets CDR1 to MGHDK and CDR2 to SYGVNS. The donors were healthy, HIV-negative adults with no recently reported acute infections or vaccinations. Only Caucasian adults living in Nashville, Tennessee, USA were represented among the donors. The CD8 memory samples were a combination of magnetically selected CD45RO+ cells and CCR7-negative CD45RA+ effector memory (TemRA) cells. Blood was obtained by leukapheresis, after which PBMCs were separated by Ficoll-Histopaque density gradient centrifugation and cryopreserved in liquid nitrogen vapor phase. Analytical flow cytometry was used to check the purity and quantity of each magnetically sorted T cell population. Each sorted fraction had its genomic DNA isolated and then quantified by UV absorbance on a Nanodrop 2000c.

Results and caveats for the whole study, not just this receptor: Higher generation probabilities were observed for clonotypes shared by all four sorted-subset donors than for non-shared clonotypes. The genetic and exposure-history diversity represented was limited by the small number of donors. Larger estimated clonotype richness was generally found for naive subsets than for memory subsets. Across four donors, roughly 5.1% of naive CD4, roughly 3.3% of naive CD8, 2.3% of memory CD4, and about 0.4% of memory CD8 clonotypes were shared. Sampling was limited to blood, and TCR repertoires in tissue likely differ from TCR repertoires in blood. Incomplete sequencing was indicated by rarefaction of sorted-subset datasets, despite the large sequencing depth. Based on pairwise subsampling, the degree of clonotype sharing among donors was expected to be affected by sequencing depth.

Using the deep immunoSEQ assay, TCR CDR3 regions were amplified from genomic DNA by multiplex PCR. Extracted genomic DNA from each cell subset was distributed evenly across all wells of several immunoSEQ 96-well plates, and each plate was treated as a replicate. For sorted subsets, roughly 190 ng of genomic DNA, equivalent to some 30,000 T cell genomes, went into each replicate PCR. Purified libraries were measured with a Qubit 3.0 fluorometer, size-checked on a Bioanalyzer 2100, and measured again with the KAPA Library Quantification kit. A separate single-read 150-cycle Illumina NextSeq 550 flow cell was used to sequence each immunoSEQ 96-well plate. In the authors' own workflow: Because the immunoSEQ output held only junctional sequences and lacked quality scores, the filtering could not match the filtering applied to full-length reads. To assign V/J genes and CDR3, sequences were annotated against IMGT germline references using PyIR, a Python wrapper for IgBLAST v1.9. Reads were removed for weak V/J assignments (E-value above 1e-6), missing CDR3, stop codons, out-of-frame junctions, or ambiguous translated residues. V3J clonotypes were defined as sequences sharing the same inferred V gene, J gene, and CDR3 amino acid sequence. The percentage overlap between two repertoires was calculated by dividing the number of shared unique clonotypes by the size of the smaller repertoire. Richness of each repertoire was evaluated using RTK rarefaction, the Chao1 estimator, and Recon v2.1 estimates of unobserved clonotypes. For all TCRbeta clonotypes obtained by the gDNA method from a handful of donors, generation probabilities were computed with OLGA. In its TCRdb copy, this immuneACCESS table keeps in-frame sequences only and misses some clones. Where compared with another copy, unresolved V genes explain less than half of these, and the others have no known cause. V and J calls and clone size are given by that table; D and trimming were obtained from the DNA. The sample profile shows around 100,000 clones; about 62% of them were found once. Jointly, the top ten make up around 23% of the sample.

This clone occurred a few times. Its antigen remains undetermined. No base qualities exist here, and no much larger clone lies one base off it. The chain is made from TRBV25-1 and TRBJ2-3; the central 12 bases match TRBD2. Sequenced material: memory CD8+ T cells sorted from blood. The cell subset or site label, as the study defines it: CD45RO+ cells pooled with CCR7-negative TemRA cells. This sequence originates from a woman younger than 45 in good health. The bases are TGTGCCAGCAGTGAAGGGACTAGCGGGAGCACAGATACGCAGTATTTT. It is translated as CASSEGTSGSTDTQYF.